This T cell receptor (beta chain) was identified during a study of beta chain features in type 1 diabetes. Study context: Similarity in age, gender and cell yields was seen between patients and healthy donors. Sorted cells examined across all samples numbered 95 million to 120 million.

CDR3 size: 15 residues. With V trimmed by 5 bases and J by 3 bases, 7 bases remained unmatched. Germline CDR1 MDHEN, CDR2 SYDVKM. This clone came up a few times. Its antigen is not identified. Study results and limitations: For patients, the naive, central memory and Treg TCRB repertoires appeared more alike than for healthy donors. Patients and controls would be equally affected if PCR favored shorter templates.

TCRB transcripts that were expressed got sequenced, as all of the isolated RNA had been reverse transcribed. Profiled with immunoSEQ multiplex PCR; TCRdb holds only in-frame clones, not every one. The sample yields hundreds of thousands of clones, about a sixth seen once. Source material: naive CD4+ T cells from blood. J is TRBJ2-7 and V is TRBV28, with TRBD2 matching 10 bases. The sequence was collected from a man aged 18 to 30 in good health. CDR3 sequence: CASSPGTSAFYEQYF. CDR3 sequence (DNA): TGTGCCAGCAGTCCCGGGACTAGCGCCTTCTACGAGCAGTACTTC.